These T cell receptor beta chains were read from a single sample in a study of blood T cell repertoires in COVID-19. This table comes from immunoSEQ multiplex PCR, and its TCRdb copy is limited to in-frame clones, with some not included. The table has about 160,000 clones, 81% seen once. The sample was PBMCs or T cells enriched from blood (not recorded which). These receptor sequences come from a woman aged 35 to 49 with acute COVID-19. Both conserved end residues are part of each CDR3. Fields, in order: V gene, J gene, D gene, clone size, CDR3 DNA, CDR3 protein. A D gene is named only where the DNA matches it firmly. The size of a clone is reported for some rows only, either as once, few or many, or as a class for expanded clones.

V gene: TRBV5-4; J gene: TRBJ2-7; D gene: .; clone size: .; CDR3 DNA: TGTGCCAGCAGACCGGGACAAAACTCCTACGAGCAGTACTTC; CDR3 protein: CASRPGQNSYEQYF
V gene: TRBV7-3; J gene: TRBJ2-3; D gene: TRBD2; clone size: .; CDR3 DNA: TGTGCCAGCAGCCCTCATAGCGGGAGGGCCGTAGATACGCAGTATTTT; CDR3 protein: CASSPHSGRAVDTQYF
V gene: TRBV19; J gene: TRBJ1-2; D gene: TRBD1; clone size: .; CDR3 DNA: TGTGCCAGTAGCTACACGACAGGGCAAGGCTATGGCTACACCTTC; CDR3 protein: CASSYTTGQGYGYTF
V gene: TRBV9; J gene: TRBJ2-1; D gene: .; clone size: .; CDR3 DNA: TGTGCCAGCAGCGTAGCCCCTCGGGCGGGAATCTACAATGAGCAGTTCTTC; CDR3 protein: CASSVAPRAGIYNEQFF
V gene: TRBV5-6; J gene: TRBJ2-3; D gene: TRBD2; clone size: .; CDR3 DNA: TGTGCCAGCAGAACCGGGACTAGCGGGAGCGCGGGTACGCAGTATTTT; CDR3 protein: CASRTGTSGSAGTQYF
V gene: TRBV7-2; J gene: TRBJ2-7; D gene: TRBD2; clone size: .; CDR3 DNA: TGTGCCAGCAGCCGCGGGCGGGAGAGCTCCTCCTACGAGCAGTACTTC; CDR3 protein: CASSRGRESSSYEQYF
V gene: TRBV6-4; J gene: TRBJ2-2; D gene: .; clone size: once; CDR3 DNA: TGTGCCAGCAGTGACGGGGCAGGGGATACGACCGGGGAGCTGTTTTTT; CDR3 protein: CASSDGAGDTTGELFF
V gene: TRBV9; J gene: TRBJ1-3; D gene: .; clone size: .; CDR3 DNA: TGTGCCAGCAGCGTAGGACAGGCCCGCATAAGTGACACCATATATTTT; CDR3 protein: CASSVGQARISDTIYF
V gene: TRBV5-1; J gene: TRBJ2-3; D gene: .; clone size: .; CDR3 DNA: TGCGCCAGCAGCTCCCGATCTAGAGATACGCAGTATTTT; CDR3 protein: CASSSRSRDTQYF
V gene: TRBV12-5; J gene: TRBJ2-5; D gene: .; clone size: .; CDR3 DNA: TGTGCTAGTGGTTTGGGAGGAGAGACCCAGTACTTC; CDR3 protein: CASGLGGETQYF
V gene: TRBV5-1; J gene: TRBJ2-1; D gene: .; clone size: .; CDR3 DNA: TGCGCCAGCAGCAGGGAGCCCTCCTACAATGAGCAGTTCTTC; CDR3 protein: CASSREPSYNEQFF
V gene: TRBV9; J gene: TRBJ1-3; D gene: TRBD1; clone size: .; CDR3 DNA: TGTGCCAGCAGCGTTTACCCGGACAGGACCTCTGGAAACACCATATATTTT; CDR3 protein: CASSVYPDRTSGNTIYF
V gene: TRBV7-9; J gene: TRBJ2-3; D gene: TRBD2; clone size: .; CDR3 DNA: TGTGCCAGCAGGACGGGACTAGCGGGAGCGGGGGGAGATACGCAGTATTTT; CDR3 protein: CASRTGLAGAGGDTQYF
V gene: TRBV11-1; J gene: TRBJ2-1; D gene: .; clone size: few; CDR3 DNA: TGTGCCAGCAGTTCCTTTCGAGGGCACAATGAGCAGTTCTTC; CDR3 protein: CASSSFRGHNEQFF
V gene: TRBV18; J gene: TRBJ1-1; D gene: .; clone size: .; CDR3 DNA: TGTGCCAGCTCACCAGGGCCAGCTAACACTGAAGCTTTCTTT; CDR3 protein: CASSPGPANTEAFF
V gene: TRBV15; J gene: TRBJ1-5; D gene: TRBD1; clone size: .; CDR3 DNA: TGTGCCACCAGCAGACGCCGGACAGGGACGGGCAATCAGCCCCAGCATTTT; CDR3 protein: CATSRRRTGTGNQPQHF
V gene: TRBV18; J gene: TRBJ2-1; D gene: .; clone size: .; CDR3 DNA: TGTGCCAGCTTAACCAGTGGGGCCGAGTACAATGAGCAGTTCTTC; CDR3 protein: CASLTSGAEYNEQFF
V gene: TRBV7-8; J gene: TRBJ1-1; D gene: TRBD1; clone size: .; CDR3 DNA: TGTGCCAGCAGCTTAAACAGGGGCCACACTGAAGCTTTCTTT; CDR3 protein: CASSLNRGHTEAFF
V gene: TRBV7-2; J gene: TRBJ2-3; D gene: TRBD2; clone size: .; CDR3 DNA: TGTGCCAGCTCGGGCCTAGCGGCAAACACAGATACGCAGTATTTT; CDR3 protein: CASSGLAANTDTQYF
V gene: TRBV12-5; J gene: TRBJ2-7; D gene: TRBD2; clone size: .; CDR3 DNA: TGTGCTAGTGGTTTCGGACTAGCGGGCTCCGAGCAGTACTTC; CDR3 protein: CASGFGLAGSEQYF
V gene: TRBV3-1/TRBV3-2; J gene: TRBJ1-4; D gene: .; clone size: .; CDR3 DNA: TGTGCCAGCAGCCAAGACCCCCAGGGTCGGGAAAAACTGTTTTTT; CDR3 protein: CASSQDPQGREKLFF
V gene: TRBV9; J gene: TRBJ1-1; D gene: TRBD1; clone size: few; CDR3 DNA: TGTGCCAGCAGCGGCGGGACAGGGGGCAGTGAAGCTTTCTTT; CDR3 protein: CASSGGTGGSEAFF
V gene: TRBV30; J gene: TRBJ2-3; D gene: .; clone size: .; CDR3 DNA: TGTGCCTCCCGGGACACCGCTTGGACGCAGTATTTT; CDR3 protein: CASRDTAWTQYF